This T cell receptor beta chain was sequenced during a study of regulatory T cells in long-lasting Graves disease. As for the study in general: By definition, persistent Graves' disease involved antithyroid drugs for over 5 years alongside positive TSH receptor antibodies. General study findings and limits: Shared public clonotypes totalled over 2,500 in persistent patients, compared with 966 in new patients. Persistent cases of Graves' showed reduced TCR diversity relative to newly diagnosed patients. Persistent disease preferred TRBV28, TRBJ1-2 and TRBJ2-5.

This clonotype has just a few counts. Its antigen is not known. Indicated time point: persistent/refractory GD, antithyroid drugs over 5 years with positive TRAb. Researchers made the TCR library from RNA that was extracted from PBMCs. Relying on iRepertoire HTBI primers and Arm-PCR of CDR3 regions, the team built TCR beta libraries. Each CDR3 protein gets one entry after TCRdb re-called the multiplex PCR reads with MiXCR. The sample yields about 400,000 distinct CDR3 sequences, around 21% seen once. CDR3 length: 12 amino acids. With 3 bases removed from V and 6 bases from J, the gap between germline ends came to 8 bases. CDR1 SQVTM and CDR2 ANQGSEA come from the germline V gene.

The source material was peripheral blood mononuclear cells (PBMCs), sampled when the disease was refractory, from a patient treated with antithyroid drugs. The rearrangement uses TRBV29-1 and TRBJ1-4; D perhaps matches TRBD1 (5 bases). The sequence was obtained from a female donor with Graves disease. CDR3 nucleotides: TGCAGCGTTGAGGGGGTTGATGAAAAACTGTTTTTT. Its protein is CSVEGVDEKLFF.